This T cell receptor beta chain was identified in a study of esophageal squamous cell carcinoma under preoperative chemotherapy. Across the whole study: Samples included peripheral blood T cells as well as tumor-infiltrating lymphocytes.

This clonotype has only a few counts. One entry per CDR3 protein, called by TCRdb with MiXCR from the PCR reads. In the table there are approximately 15,000 distinct CDR3 sequences, approximately 57% of which are singletons. Germline V gene sequence: CDR1 MNHNS, CDR2 SASEGT. With 1 base removed from V and 0 bases from J, the gap between germline ends came to 7 bases. The CDR3 loop spans 14 amino acids. Described time point: before preoperative PTX-NDP chemotherapy. Patients received paclitaxel-nedaplatin as preoperative chemotherapy before surgery. The chain uses TRBV6-1 and TRBJ2-7; tentative D call: TRBD2 (6 bases). Sampling was performed from a patient given preoperative chemotherapy. The sequence was collected from a human donor with esophageal squamous cell carcinoma. The donor label of this sample is uncertain. The CDR3 spells CASSEGGDSYEQYF. In nucleotides, the CDR3 is TGTGCCAGCAGTGAAGGGGGGGACTCCTACGAGCAGTACTTC.